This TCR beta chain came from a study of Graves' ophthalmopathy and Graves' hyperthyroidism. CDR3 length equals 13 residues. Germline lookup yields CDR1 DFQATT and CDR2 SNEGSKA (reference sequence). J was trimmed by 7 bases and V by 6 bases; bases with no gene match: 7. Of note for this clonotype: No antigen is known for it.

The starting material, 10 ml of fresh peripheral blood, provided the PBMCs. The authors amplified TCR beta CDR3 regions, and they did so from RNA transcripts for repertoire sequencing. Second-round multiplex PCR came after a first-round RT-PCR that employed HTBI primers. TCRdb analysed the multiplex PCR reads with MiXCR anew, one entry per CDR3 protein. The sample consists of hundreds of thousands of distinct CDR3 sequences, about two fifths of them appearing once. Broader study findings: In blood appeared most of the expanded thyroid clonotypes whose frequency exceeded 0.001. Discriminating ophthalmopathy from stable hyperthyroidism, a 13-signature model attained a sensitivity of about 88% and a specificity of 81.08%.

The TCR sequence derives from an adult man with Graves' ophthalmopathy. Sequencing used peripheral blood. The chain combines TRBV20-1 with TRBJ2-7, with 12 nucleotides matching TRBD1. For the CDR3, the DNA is TGCAGTGCCGCGGGACAGGGGGCCCGTGAGCAGTACTTC. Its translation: CSAAGQGAREQYF.